This TCR beta chain was observed in a study of blood T cell repertoires in COVID-19. Germline V gene sequence: CDR1 KGHSH, CDR2 LQKENI. With V trimmed by 1 base and J by 8 bases, 13 bases remained unmatched. The CDR3 is made up of 18 amino acids. Only in-frame clones appear in the TCRdb table, and some are missing; sequencing was by immunoSEQ multiplex PCR. The table records around 240,000 clones, roughly nine tenths of them present only once. The sample was PBMCs or T cells enriched from blood (not recorded which). This chain links TRBV18 with TRBJ1-4, with TRBD1 matching 10 bases. The sequence came from a human donor in a cohort exposed to, infected with or recovered from COVID-19 (not recorded which). The donor label of this sample is uncertain. Here the CDR3 DNA reads TGTGCCAGCTCACCACGGCGGACAGGGGGAGTGAATTGGGAAAAACTGTTTTTT. It codes for CASSPRRTGGVNWEKLFF.